This T cell receptor (beta chain) was sequenced in a study of T cell responses to AZD1222 COVID-19 vaccine. Study-level findings and limits: Repertoires were collected only later (after the peak T cell response had occurred).

TCRdb keeps only in-frame clones here, not all; method: immunoSEQ multiplex PCR. The sample includes over 100,000 clones, 70% to 90% of them seen just once. The CDR3 contains 16 residues. The V gene lost 4 bases and the J gene lost 2 bases, with 14 bases spanning the gap. Germline CDR1 reads KGHDR; CDR2 reads SFDVKD. A word on this clone: Its target is not known.

V is TRBV24-1 and J is TRBJ2-1; tentatively, D is TRBD2 (6 bases). This sequence originates from an adult in good health. The source material was peripheral blood, sampled on day 0 of AZD1222 vaccination. This CDR3 is CATSESGQGTYNEQFF. In nucleotides, the CDR3 is TGTGCCACCAGTGAAAGCGGGCAGGGCACCTACAATGAGCAGTTCTTC.